This is a list of T cell receptor beta chains from one sample in a study of beta chain features in type 1 diabetes. Here immunoSEQ multiplex PCR was the method, and the copy in TCRdb shows in-frame clones only, minus some. The table has about 160,000 clones, approximately 7.8% seen once. Material for sequencing was central memory CD4+ T cells from blood. Receptors were obtained from a woman between 35 and 50 years old with type 1 diabetes. Both conserved end residues are part of each CDR3. D genes are given only for firm matches. Size is omitted from some rows. Given values are once, few, many or a class for expanded clones.

CDR3 length,clone size,V gene,J gene,D gene,CDR3 DNA,CDR3 protein
17,NA,TRBV28,TRBJ2-3,NA,TGTGCCAGCAGTTTAAGCTGGTCTGCAGGGTTCACAGATACGCAGTATTTT,CASSLSWSAGFTDTQYF
16,few,TRBV9,TRBJ2-2,NA,TGTGCCAGCAGCGCCATCTTGGCGGCGGACACCGGGGAGCTGTTTTTT,CASSAILAADTGELFF
11,NA,TRBV20-1,TRBJ1-1,NA,TGCAGTGCCATAAGTCAGTCCGAAGCTTTCTTT,CSAISQSEAFF
16,NA,TRBV19,TRBJ2-3,TRBD2,TGTGCCAGTAGTTCCGGACTAGCGGGGGCCCCAGATACGCAGTATTTT,CASSSGLAGAPDTQYF
14,NA,TRBV9,TRBJ1-1,NA,TGTGCCAGCAGCGATCATGAGGGGGTAACTGAAGCTTTCTTT,CASSDHEGVTEAFF
12,NA,TRBV18,TRBJ1-4,TRBD1,TGTGCCAGCCGGGACAGTCATGAAAAACTGTTTTTT,CASRDSHEKLFF
16,few,TRBV28,TRBJ1-5,NA,TGTGCCAGCAGTCCTGGTCGCAGGTATAGCAATCAGCCCCAGCATTTT,CASSPGRRYSNQPQHF
13,NA,TRBV6-5,TRBJ1-2,NA,TGTGCCAGCAGTTCGTCTCCCTCGTATGGCTACACCTTC,CASSSSPSYGYTF
16,few,TRBV5-1,TRBJ1-1,TRBD1,TGCGCCAGCAGCCAGGGACAGGATAGAATAGGCACTGAAGCTTTCTTT,CASSQGQDRIGTEAFF
14,NA,TRBV28,TRBJ2-7,NA,TGTGCCAGCAGACCCCCCGCGGGCTCCTACGAGCAGTACTTC,CASRPPAGSYEQYF
14,NA,TRBV7-8,TRBJ1-2,NA,TGTGCCAGCAGCTTAGACGGGGGAGTGGGAGGCTACACCTTC,CASSLDGGVGGYTF
18,few,TRBV18,TRBJ2-5,TRBD2,TGTGCCAGCTCACAAAGCCATATGCGACTAGCGGGAGGAGAGACCCAGTACTTC,CASSQSHMRLAGGETQYF
16,NA,TRBV19,TRBJ2-1,NA,TGTGCCAGTAGTATAGTCCCGACAGGTACCTACAATGAGCAGTTCTTC,CASSIVPTGTYNEQFF
14,few,TRBV5-6,TRBJ2-4,NA,TGTGCCAGCAGCTTGGCGGGAACCAAAAACATTCAGTACTTC,CASSLAGTKNIQYF
16,NA,TRBV6-6,TRBJ1-1,NA,TGTGCCAGCACCCAAGCTGTCCCGGGAGGAAACACTGAAGCTTTCTTT,CASTQAVPGGNTEAFF
13,NA,TRBV30,TRBJ2-1,TRBD2,TGTGCCTGGAGTCGAGCGGGAGAGACTGAGCAGTTCTTC,CAWSRAGETEQFF
14,NA,TRBV11-2,TRBJ2-7,TRBD2,TGTGCCAGCAGCCCCGAGCGTCAGGGCGGGGGGCAGTACTTC,CASSPERQGGGQYF
14,few,TRBV6-5,TRBJ1-5,TRBD1,TGTGCCAGCAGTATACAGGGGGACAATCAGCCCCAGCATTTT,CASSIQGDNQPQHF
12,many,TRBV4-2,TRBJ2-2,NA,TGTGCCAGCAGCCAAGGAGGGGGGGAGCTGTTTTTT,CASSQGGGELFF
15,few,TRBV25-1,TRBJ2-5,TRBD2,TGTGCCAGCAGTGGTAGCGGGGCTGCCCAAGAGACCCAGTACTTC,CASSGSGAAQETQYF
11,few,TRBV10-3,TRBJ1-1,NA,TGTGCCGTTTCAGAGAACACTGAAGCTTTCTTT,CAVSENTEAFF
16,NA,TRBV28,TRBJ2-2,NA,TGTGCCAGCAGTTTATCCGACAGTAAGAACACCGGGGAGCTGTTTTTT,CASSLSDSKNTGELFF
15,NA,TRBV11-2,TRBJ2-7,NA,TGTGCCAGCAGCCCTACGCGGAGCGACTCCTACGAGCAGTACTTC,CASSPTRSDSYEQYF
14,NA,TRBV18,TRBJ1-1,TRBD1,TGTGCCAGCTCAGTTGGACAGGGCATGACTGAAGCTTTCTTT,CASSVGQGMTEAFF
13,few,TRBV11-2,TRBJ1-3,NA,TGTGCCAGCAGCTTAGTACTCGGAAACACCATATATTTT,CASSLVLGNTIYF
15,NA,TRBV14,TRBJ2-7,TRBD1,TGTGCCAGCAGCCAAGTACACAGGGGCTCCTACGAGCAGTACTTC,CASSQVHRGSYEQYF
15,many,TRBV28,TRBJ2-2,TRBD1,TGTGCCAGCAGCTCCGGGACAGGGGGCACCGGGGAGCTGTTTTTT,CASSSGTGGTGELFF
15,NA,TRBV5-4,TRBJ2-3,TRBD1,TGTGCCAGCAGCACGATAATGGGACAGACAGATACGCAGTATTTT,CASSTIMGQTDTQYF
13,few,TRBV9,TRBJ2-1,NA,TGTGCCAGCAGCTCCTACCTAGGAGTTGAGCAGTTCTTC,CASSSYLGVEQFF
16,NA,TRBV5-1,TRBJ1-3,NA,TGCGCCAGCAGCTTGGCCCCGGGAGGGGACGGAAACACCATATATTTT,CASSLAPGGDGNTIYF
16,NA,TRBV9,TRBJ2-3,NA,TGTGCCAGCAGCGTGGAGCGGACCGCTAGCACAGATACGCAGTATTTT,CASSVERTASTDTQYF
14,few,TRBV28,TRBJ2-2,NA,TGTGCCACCCAGTTGACAGGGAACACCGGGGAGCTGTTTTTT,CATQLTGNTGELFF
14,NA,TRBV18,TRBJ2-7,TRBD2,TGTGCCAGCTCAACGCTAGCGGGGCGCTACGAGCAGTACTTC,CASSTLAGRYEQYF
16,NA,TRBV4-1,TRBJ1-5,TRBD1,TGCGCCAGCAGCCAAGTCCGACAGGGTGGACGTCAGCCCCAGCATTTT,CASSQVRQGGRQPQHF
12,NA,TRBV10-3,TRBJ2-7,NA,TGTGCCATCAGCCAGCGGGACAACGAGCAGTACTTC,CAISQRDNEQYF